Sequencing of this TCR beta chain was carried out in a study of T cell repertoires in aging, cancer and after chemotherapy. Amplification of TCR beta used genomic DNA extracted from peripheral blood. TRB rearrangements spanning V, D and J were amplified using mixed TRB-A/B primers. TCRdb used MiXCR to reprocess the multiplex PCR reads, holding one entry per CDR3 protein. Among several thousand distinct CDR3 sequences listed, around 30% were seen once. This TCR was recovered from a human donor with a blood cancer. The source material was blood.

CDR3 coding DNA: TGTGCCAGCAGACAATGGACAGGGGGCCTTGAGACCCAGTACTTC. Protein sequence: CASRQWTGGLETQYF. The chain employs TRBV27 and TRBJ2-5, with 11 bases fitting TRBD1. The V and J ends lost 6 bases and 5 bases, in that order; junction bases with no gene match: 8. Germline CDR1 and CDR2: MNHEY and SMNVEV (reference sequence). The CDR3 is 15 amino acids.